A selection of T cell receptor beta chains follows, all from one sample in a study of molecular identifiers for immune sequencing clone quantification. Using its own MiXCR run on the PCR reads, TCRdb lists one record per CDR3 protein. Of about 97,000 distinct CDR3 sequences in the sample, 20% to 25% were seen once. Sequenced input: naive CD8+ T cells from blood, with Jurkat cell RNA spiked in. These receptors were collected from a human donor in good health. Some libraries in this study had Jurkat cell RNA spiked in. Both conserved end residues are trimmed from each CDR3. The D gene is left open where the match is weak.

CDR3 protein: ASSPGTGHEQY
J gene: TRBJ2-7
V gene: TRBV25-1
D gene: TRBD1

CDR3 protein: ASSLGVGEAF
J gene: TRBJ1-1
V gene: TRBV13
D gene: .

CDR3 protein: ASRGPGPQSTDTQY
J gene: TRBJ2-3
V gene: TRBV7-9
D gene: .

CDR3 protein: ASSQERQTTSYEPY
J gene: TRBJ2-7
V gene: TRBV3-1
D gene: .

CDR3 protein: AGHRGPGQF
J gene: TRBJ2-1
V gene: TRBV30
D gene: TRBD1

CDR3 protein: ASTALRDRARETQY
J gene: TRBJ2-5
V gene: TRBV28
D gene: TRBD1

CDR3 protein: AWSPPDRVYNEQF
J gene: TRBJ2-1
V gene: TRBV30
D gene: TRBD1

CDR3 protein: ASSFQGETQY
J gene: TRBJ2-5
V gene: TRBV12-3/TRBV12-4
D gene: .

CDR3 protein: AWSSGLGENTIY
J gene: TRBJ1-3
V gene: TRBV30
D gene: .

CDR3 protein: ASSVRQSRPSYEQY
J gene: TRBJ2-7
V gene: TRBV27
D gene: .

CDR3 protein: ASSPTGGGAGYGYT
J gene: TRBJ1-2
V gene: TRBV6-6
D gene: .

CDR3 protein: ASSYSGQASWEQY
J gene: TRBJ2-7
V gene: TRBV12-3/TRBV12-4
D gene: TRBD1

CDR3 protein: ASKPSIEETQY
J gene: TRBJ2-5
V gene: TRBV10-2
D gene: .

CDR3 protein: ASSEGYSSTDTQY
J gene: TRBJ2-3
V gene: TRBV27
D gene: .

CDR3 protein: ASSQDRDTQY
J gene: TRBJ2-3
V gene: TRBV4-1
D gene: .

CDR3 protein: AGSFFGTGGINTGELF
J gene: TRBJ2-2
V gene: TRBV7-9
D gene: TRBD2

CDR3 protein: ASSPWTGADNEQF
J gene: TRBJ2-1
V gene: TRBV13
D gene: .

CDR3 protein: ATLETGDFRTDTQY
J gene: TRBJ2-3
V gene: TRBV27
D gene: .

CDR3 protein: AISEGGYEQY
J gene: TRBJ2-7
V gene: TRBV10-3
D gene: .

CDR3 protein: ASISRDLPTLSTDTQY
J gene: TRBJ2-3
V gene: TRBV28
D gene: .

CDR3 protein: SARPYRGTGEQY
J gene: TRBJ2-7
V gene: TRBV20-1
D gene: TRBD1

CDR3 protein: SAYRLAGGYQETQY
J gene: TRBJ2-5
V gene: TRBV20-1
D gene: TRBD2

CDR3 protein: SVPIVDRGIYEQY
J gene: TRBJ2-7
V gene: TRBV29-1
D gene: TRBD1

CDR3 protein: ASSVSGGSGASPEPQH
J gene: TRBJ1-5
V gene: TRBV9
D gene: .

CDR3 protein: ASSDFRFYEQY
J gene: TRBJ2-7
V gene: TRBV2
D gene: .

CDR3 protein: ASSYSRDESTYEQY
J gene: TRBJ2-7
V gene: TRBV6-6
D gene: .

CDR3 protein: ASSPTGTGRQQY
J gene: TRBJ2-7
V gene: TRBV18
D gene: TRBD1

CDR3 protein: ASGLASSGGEQY
J gene: TRBJ2-7
V gene: TRBV12-5
D gene: TRBD2

CDR3 protein: ASSYSEGAGTGELF
J gene: TRBJ2-2
V gene: TRBV6-5
D gene: .

CDR3 protein: ASSEVAGEDTEAF
J gene: TRBJ1-1
V gene: TRBV6-1
D gene: .

CDR3 protein: ASSPPDRANTEAF
J gene: TRBJ1-1
V gene: TRBV7-9
D gene: TRBD1

CDR3 protein: ASSLAARELF
J gene: TRBJ2-2
V gene: TRBV7-9
D gene: .